Described below is a single T cell receptor beta chain sequence and its context. The antigen is unknown. This CDR3 contains 22 residues. This entry belongs to a study of shared clonotypes between healthy human individuals. Sorted subsets were amplified in replicate PCRs using 150 to 250 ng DNA, 32,000 or so T cell genomes. Repertoires were generated with immunoSEQ multiplex PCR, while TCRdb's copy carries only in-frame clones and drops some. The table lists 150,000 to 200,000 clones, approximately 62% of them singletons. Study-level points and caveats: Shared across a few donors were roughly 4.7% of the naive CD4 clonotypes. Donor scarcity curtailed the genetic and exposure-history diversity represented herein.

The chain is built from TRBV12-2 and TRBJ2-3; the table's D call, TRBD2, has no DNA check behind it. TRBV12-2 is flagged as a pseudogene. This sequence originates from a man aged 25 to 40 in good health. What was sequenced was memory CD4+ T cells sorted from blood. Described subset: CD45RA-negative fraction. CDR3 bases: TGTGCAAGTCGCTTAAGGGTGAATAGCGGGAGGTTTATGGTACCAGATTCAGATACGCAGTATTTT. It translates to CASRLRVNSGRFMVPDSDTQYF.